The text below deals with one TCR beta chain. Its matching antigen is unknown. This could be a read error, since a much larger clone is one nucleotide away. The J segment lost 5 bases and the V segment lost 4 bases, leaving 12 bases of the junction unmatched. The CDR3 has 17 residues. The sample originates from a study of Graves' ophthalmopathy and Graves' hyperthyroidism. Study outcomes and limitations: Among expanded thyroid clonotypes above 0.001 frequency, most also occurred in blood.

The sequenced template was RNA, covering the TCR beta CDR3 region. HTBI primers primed a first-round RT-PCR, and a second-round multiplex PCR followed. From the multiplex PCR reads, TCRdb called clonotypes with MiXCR, one entry per CDR3 protein. The data contain a few hundred thousand distinct CDR3 sequences, just under 40% of them seen just once; the ten biggest clones take up about 4%. This clonotype was obtained from an adult man with Graves' hyperthyroidism. The V call is TRBV12-3 or TRBV12-4, the J call TRBJ2-5, with 11 bases aligning to TRBD1. The sample consisted of peripheral blood or thyroid tissue (not recorded which). CDR3 bases: TGTGCCAGCAGTTCAGGCGGTTGGGGACAGGGGGACGAGACCCAGTACTTC. This sequence encodes CASSSGGWGQGDETQYF.